This T cell receptor beta chain was recorded in a study of cytomegalovirus exposure and HLA in healthy donors. Germline values: CDR1 SGHRS, CDR2 YFSETQ. The CDR3 has 15 residues. Trimming cost V 3 bases and J 1 base; bases outside gene matches: 6. In regard to this clone: Its antigen is currently unknown.

Regarding the study as a whole: Altogether, 150 to 200 TCR beta chains were recorded as cytomegalovirus-associated.

Use of 60 Vbeta and 13 Jbeta primers characterized the PCR. Method: immunoSEQ multiplex PCR; TCRdb's copy keeps in-frame clones and lacks some. This repertoire shows about 160,000 clones, about 83% found once; its top ten account for 0.7% to 1%. The gene calls are TRBV5-1 and TRBJ2-7, with 8 bases fitting TRBD2. This clonotype was sampled from a woman in her thirties in good health and CMV-seronegative. Sequences were obtained from PBMCs. In DNA form, the CDR3 reads TGCGCCAGCAGCTCAGCGGGAGCTCTTTCCTACGAGCAGTACTTC. This translates into CASSSAGALSYEQYF.